This TCR beta chain was captured by sequencing in a study of cytomegalovirus exposure and HLA in healthy donors (dated by TCRdb to 2016 to 2017). Regarding the research as a whole: An earlier analysis of 587 of the donors reported 276 Gb of sequence data and 117 million unique TCR beta sequences obtained from about 179 million T cells. An early release covering roughly 580 HLA-typed donors comprised 250 to 350 gigabases of sequencing data and tens of millions of unique TCR sequences. The genetic ancestry cluster associated with self-reported Caucasian donors included around 76% of the roughly 400 genotyped donors. The study aimed to test whether signatures of past pathogen exposure could be identified by cataloging public T cell receptors. The study used immunosequencing to profile the T cell repertoires of 600 to 850 subjects and linked those repertoires to cytomegalovirus serostatus. In addition to the first cohort of around 670 subjects, a separate validation cohort of 120 different subjects was used. To predict cytomegalovirus infection status, the study combined high-throughput TCR immunosequencing, statistical association of individual TCRs with disease status, and machine learning. A later analysis re-examined previously published TCR beta repertoires from roughly 650 donors and added high-resolution HLA genotyping to investigate patterns of TCR occurrence. The later analysis used no new phenotypic data to find candidate immune exposures, relying instead on TCR beta sequences and their occurrence across donors. In an earlier analysis of about 590 of the donors, high-throughput TCR beta sequencing was used to judge whether each TCR beta V gene segment behaved as functional or pseudogenic. Donor age, sex, ethnicity and CMV serostatus were collected together with the repertoire data. In a later genetic analysis, genome-wide SNP genotypes for about 60% of the 666 donors were used, and that subset was treated as a discovery cohort. Every repertoire in the discovery cohort had been generated on one and the same sequencing platform. Both class I and class II loci were covered by HLA typing, at four-digit resolution. The number of typed donors differed by locus: about 620-630 for A, B, C, DRB1 and DQB1; some 500 for DQA1; approximately 600 for DPA1; and around 470 for DPB1. Roughly five DR-DQ haplotypes were handled as single units for association and clustering because linkage in the cohort was strong. Among about 400 genotyped donors of the cohort, an average of approximately 240,000 unique TCR beta nucleotide sequences was sequenced per donor, of which approximately 18% were non-productive. General findings and caveats noted by the study authors: In an earlier analysis of approximately 590 of the donors, most TCR beta V segments were observed in productive rearrangements about 87% or about 30% of the time, broadly matching IMGT annotations. CMV serostatus was the only immune exposure information available for the cohort. A later analysis found that HLA-associated TCR beta chains were more clonally expanded and had lower generation probabilities than equally common non-associated chains. Specific HLA alleles were associated with around 18,000 TCR beta sequences at a false discovery rate of 0.05 in a later analysis. Only TCR beta chains were sequenced in this cohort, and the absence of alpha or paired-chain data limited detectable features. When HLA alleles, especially DR and DQ, strongly co-occurred, attributing TCR associations to individual alleles was difficult. Presence/absence analyses assumed roughly uniform sequencing depth across donors, an assumption that may not hold. A further reported finding was that TCR beta sequences accurately predicted the HLA-A and HLA-B alleles for most subjects in the first cohort. In a later analysis, TCR association rates were found to vary across HLA loci, with the most associated TCRs seen for DRB1 alleles and the fewest for HLA-C alleles. A cluster of highly shared sequence variants was judged likely to represent a technical artifact of the sequencing pipeline. Because some donors lacked HLA typing at each locus, the association tests relied only on the typed subset. In both the original and validation cohorts, the classifier was reported to diagnose cytomegalovirus status with high specificity and sensitivity. The authors suggested that the approach could potentially be generalized to other disease states and immunological phenotypes. A later genetic analysis reported fewer N-insertions in productive TCRs among donors in an Asian-associated ancestry cluster than the roughly 720-donor mean. Some IMGT-functional V segments, including TRBV6-2 and TRBV6-3, could not be distinguished by the 87-base-pair reads and were therefore excluded. A later genetic analysis associated a missense DCLRE1C variant with V-gene and J-gene trimming of TCR beta chains, and an independent cohort replicated the association. Because counts were too low, approximately 18 rarely observed V segments, including chromosome 9 orphons, were excluded from the earlier analysis of fewer than 650 of the donors. Linkage disequilibrium might explain the correlated functional status among segregating V segments, but an unknown experimental factor could not be excluded. In a later analysis, several top co-occurrence clusters were reported to appear linked to parvovirus B19, influenza, CMV and Epstein-Barr virus. Most CMV-associated TCR beta chains appeared to be HLA-restricted in a later analysis, and the HLA associations seemed to be driven largely by CMV exposure. While some public TCRs were present in many individuals, most TCR sequences turned up only very rarely across donors. In vitro tests confirmed that a few of the cytomegalovirus-associated TCR beta chains recognize cytomegalovirus antigens. The study gave a list of some 150 TCR beta chains associated with cytomegalovirus.

Library preparation employed the immunoSEQ multiplex PCR assay. For the multiplex PCR, a mixture combining 60 forward primers for TCR Vbeta segments and 13 reverse primers for TCR Jbeta segments was used. Amplification of the CDR3 region of rearranged TCR beta genes was performed with a multiplex PCR assay on genomic DNA. Amplified TCR beta libraries were sequenced as 87-base-pair reads on the Illumina HiSeq System. The authors' pipeline ran thus. A later analysis counted tens of millions of unique TCR beta chains across the 500 to 850 repertoires, and around 9.9 million of these chains were shared by at least two donors. Raw reads were error-corrected and collapsed into unique sequences by a nearest-neighbor algorithm in which closely related sequences were merged to remove PCR and sequencing errors. V, D and J gene segments were assigned by aligning CDR3 sequences to IMGT reference sequences. For a sequence to be retained, a match of at least six nucleotides was required to both a V gene segment and a J gene segment. A rearrangement counted as productive if the CDR3 had no stop codons and remained in frame with V and J, and every other rearrangement counted as non-productive. CDR3 was defined by IMGT convention, running from the second conserved V-encoded cysteine to the conserved J-encoded phenylalanine. In an earlier analysis of more than 550 of the donors, sequences lacking an unambiguous match to a single V gene segment were excluded. An earlier analysis of just under 600 of the donors called V segments functional above 56.7% productive rearrangements and segregating when the between-donor standard deviation exceeded 5%. To diagnose cytomegalovirus status from the catalog of TCR beta chain sequences, a statistical classification framework was built. V and J gene assignment, in a later analysis, came from comparing TCR nucleotide sequences with IMGT/GENE-DB human TR gene sequences. In a later analysis, CDR3 sequences and most-parsimonious VDJ recombination scenarios were assigned using the TCRdist pipeline. In a later analysis, every TCR beta chain was defined by the combination of its CDR3 amino acid sequence and its V-gene family, and reads without a unique V-gene family were dropped. In a later analysis, 450 to 600 highly shared, low-generation-probability nucleotide sequences were removed to address suspected cross-contamination and a sequencing artifact. In a later analysis, a clonal expansion index was calculated for each public chain from normalized within-repertoire ranks of inferred template counts. In a later analysis, generation probabilities were computed using a VDJ recombination model fitted to out-of-frame rearrangements, and the results were checked against IGoR. Hypergeometric tests were used in a later analysis to score TCR-TCR, TCR-HLA and TCR-CMV co-occurrence, with a repertoire-size bias correction applied to the TCR pairs. A later analysis estimated false discovery rates by permuting HLA or CMV assignments 20 times. In a later analysis, co-occurring TCRs were grouped using DBSCAN, with TCRdist sequence similarity added in when clustering inside HLA-allele-positive subsets. Repertoires with fewer than 30,000 or more than 120,000 public chains were left out of co-occurrence clustering, as were about 5 repertoires with anomalous nucleotide sharing. TCRdb holds this immuneACCESS table with in-frame rearrangements only. Some clones are missing; in checked studies, unresolved V genes explain under half, and the rest has no known cause. V and J calls and clone size are copied from that table; D and trimming were computed from the DNA. The sample's table lists a count of some 70,000 clones. 4.5% to 6% of the sample comes from the top ten.

In total, 600 or so healthy bone marrow donors made up the cohort. All cohort members were sampled while nominally healthy, although unrecorded immune exposures were likely present. The donor was CMV seronegative and was included in the group of approximately 350 seronegative cohort members. Each donor provided a peripheral blood sample, and peripheral blood mononuclear cells were used for TCR beta sequencing. The Qiagen DNeasy Blood Extraction Kit was used to extract genomic DNA from the blood cell samples. Trimming takes 5 bases off V and 4 bases off J; junction bases not matched to a gene: 8. CDR1 and CDR2, looked up from the germline V gene, are MDHEN and SYDVKM. Reading from cysteine to phenylalanine, the CDR3 counts 16 amino acids. This entry keeps only the CDR3 DNA: 48 bases, framed from base 1. Concerning this clone itself: Its antigen has not been determined.

Sequencing was performed on PBMCs. Recombination linked TRBV28 to TRBJ2-5, and 12 junction bases match TRBD2. The TCR comes from a man between 35 and 55 years old in good health and CMV-seronegative. The DNA reads TGTGCCAGCAGTCCACGACTAGCGGGGGAGGGAGAGACCCAGTACTTC. Its protein is CASSPRLAGEGETQYF.